The text below deals with one TCR beta chain. Its antigen remains unidentified. The sample belongs to a study of OX40 agonist ivuxolimab in advanced cancers. This CDR3 spans 17 amino acids. Trimming removed 4 bases from V and 5 bases from J; junction bases left unmatched: 15. Per the germline V gene, CDR1 is SGHNT and CDR2 is YYREEE (reference sequence). Findings and limits, study-wide: Relative to CD4+ cells, CD8+ T cells on average had more expanded clones. Partial responders dosed at 0.1-3.0 mg/kg displayed clonal expansion ranking among the lowest.

Assay used: immunoSEQ multiplex PCR; TCRdb lists only in-frame clones, some missing. The sample yields roughly 90,000 clones, approximately 91% seen once. The rearrangement links TRBV5-4 to TRBJ2-1; 7 positions match TRBD1. Sequenced here: CD4+ or CD8+ T cells sorted from blood, sampled in a trial of the OX40 agonist ivuxolimab. This TCR derives from an adult with an advanced solid tumor such as melanoma, head and neck, liver or kidney cancer. This CDR3 reads CASSTPADRARNNEQFF. Written as DNA, the CDR3 is TGTGCCAGCAGCACACCAGCCGACAGGGCGAGGAACAATGAGCAGTTCTTC.